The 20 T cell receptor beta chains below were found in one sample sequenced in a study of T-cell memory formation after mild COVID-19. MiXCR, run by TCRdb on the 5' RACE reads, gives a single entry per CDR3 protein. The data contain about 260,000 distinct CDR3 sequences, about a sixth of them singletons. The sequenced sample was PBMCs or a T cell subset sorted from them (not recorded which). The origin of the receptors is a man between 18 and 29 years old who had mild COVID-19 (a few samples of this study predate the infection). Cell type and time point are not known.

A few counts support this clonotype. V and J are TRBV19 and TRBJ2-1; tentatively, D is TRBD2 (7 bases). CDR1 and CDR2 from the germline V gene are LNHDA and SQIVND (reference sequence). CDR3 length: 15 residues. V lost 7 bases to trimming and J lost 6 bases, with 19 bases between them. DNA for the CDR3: TGTGCCAGTACGCTAGGGGGGGGCTTACGCAATGAGCAGTTCTTC. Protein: CASTLGGGLRNEQFF. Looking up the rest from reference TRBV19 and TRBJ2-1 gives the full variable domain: DGGITQSPKYLFRKEGQNVTLSCEQNLNHDAMYWYRQDPGQGLRLIYYSQIVNDFQKGDIAEGYSVSREKKESFPLTVTSAQKNPTAFYLCASTLGGGLRNEQFFGPGTRLTVL.

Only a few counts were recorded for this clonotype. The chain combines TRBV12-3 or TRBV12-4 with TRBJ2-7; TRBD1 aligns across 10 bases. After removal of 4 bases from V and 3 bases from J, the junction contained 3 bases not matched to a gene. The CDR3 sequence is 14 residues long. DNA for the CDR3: TGTGCCAGCAGTTCTGGGGACAGGGGCTACGAGCAGTACGTC. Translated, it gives CASSSGDRGYEQYV.

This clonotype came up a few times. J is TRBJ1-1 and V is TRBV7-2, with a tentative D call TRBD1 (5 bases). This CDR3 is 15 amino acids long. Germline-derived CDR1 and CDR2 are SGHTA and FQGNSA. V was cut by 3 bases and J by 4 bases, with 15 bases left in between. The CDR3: CASSFDPTDLTEAFF. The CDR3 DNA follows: TGTGCCAGCAGCTTTGACCCGACAGACCTCACTGAAGCTTTCTTT.

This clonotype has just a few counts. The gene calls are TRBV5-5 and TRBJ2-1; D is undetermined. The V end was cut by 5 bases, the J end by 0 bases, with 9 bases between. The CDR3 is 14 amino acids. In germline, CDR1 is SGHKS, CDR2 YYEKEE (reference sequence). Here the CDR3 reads CASRGMSSYNEQFF. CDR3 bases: TGTGCCAGCAGAGGGATGAGCTCCTACAATGAGCAGTTCTTC. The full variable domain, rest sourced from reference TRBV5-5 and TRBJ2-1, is DAGVTQSPTHLIKTRGQQVTLRCSPISGHKSVSWYQQVLGQGPQFIFQYYEKEERGRGNFPDRFSARQFPNYSSELNVNALLLGDSALYLCASRGMSSYNEQFFGPGTRLTVL.

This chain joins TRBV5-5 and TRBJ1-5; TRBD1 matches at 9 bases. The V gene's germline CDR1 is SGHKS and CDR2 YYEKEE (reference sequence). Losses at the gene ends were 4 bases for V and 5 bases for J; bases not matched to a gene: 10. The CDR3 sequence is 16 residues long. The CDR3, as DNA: TGTGCCAGCAGCCCAGGGCGTGGGACAGGGTATCAGCCCCAGCATTTT. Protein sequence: CASSPGRGTGYQPQHF.

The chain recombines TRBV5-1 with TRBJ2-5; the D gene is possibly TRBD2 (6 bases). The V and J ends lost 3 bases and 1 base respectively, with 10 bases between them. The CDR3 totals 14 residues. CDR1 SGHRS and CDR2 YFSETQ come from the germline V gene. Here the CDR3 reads CASSSGLLQETQYF. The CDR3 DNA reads TGCGCCAGCAGCTCGGGACTTCTCCAAGAGACCCAGTACTTC.

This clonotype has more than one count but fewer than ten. The CDR3 here is CASSLGRSKSSHEQFF. In DNA, the CDR3 is TGTGCCAGCAGCCTGGGGCGGTCGAAATCGAGCCATGAGCAGTTCTTC. The rearrangement links TRBV11-2 to TRBJ2-1, with D possibly TRBD1 on 5 matching bases. This CDR3 is built from 16 residues. Trimming took 5 bases from V and 8 from J, leaving 22 bases between them. CDR1 and CDR2 from the germline V gene are SGHAT and FQNNGV.

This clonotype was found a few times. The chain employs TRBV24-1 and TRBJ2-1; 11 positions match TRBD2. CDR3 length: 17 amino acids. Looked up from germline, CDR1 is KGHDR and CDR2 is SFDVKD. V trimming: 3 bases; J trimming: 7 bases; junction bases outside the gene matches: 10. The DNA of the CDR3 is TGTGCCACCAGTGATCGTAGCGGGGGGGAAAGGAGGAATGAGCAGTTCTTC. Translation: CATSDRSGGERRNEQFF.

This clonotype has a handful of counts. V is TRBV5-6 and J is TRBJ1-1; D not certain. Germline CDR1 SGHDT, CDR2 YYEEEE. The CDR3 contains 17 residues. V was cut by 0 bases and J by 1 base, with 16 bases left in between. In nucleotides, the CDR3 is TGTGCCAGCAGCTTGGAGAGGAGGCAGGCACCGAACACTGAAGCTTTCTTT. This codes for CASSLERRQAPNTEAFF.

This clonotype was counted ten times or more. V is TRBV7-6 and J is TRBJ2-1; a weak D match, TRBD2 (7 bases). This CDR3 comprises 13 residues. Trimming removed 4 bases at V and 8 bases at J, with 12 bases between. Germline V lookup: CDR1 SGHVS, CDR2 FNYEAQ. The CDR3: CASSSPGGYEQFF. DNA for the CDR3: TGTGCCAGCAGCTCCCCGGGGGGCTATGAGCAGTTCTTC.

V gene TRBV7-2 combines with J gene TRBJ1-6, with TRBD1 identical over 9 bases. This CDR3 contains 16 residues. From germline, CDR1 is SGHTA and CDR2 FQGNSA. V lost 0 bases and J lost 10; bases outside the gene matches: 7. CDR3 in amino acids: CASSLAGQGMGSPLHF. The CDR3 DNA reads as TGTGCCAGCAGCTTAGCCGGACAGGGGATGGGGTCACCCCTCCACTTT. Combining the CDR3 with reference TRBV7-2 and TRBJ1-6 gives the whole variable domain GAGVSQSPSNKVTEKGKDVELRCDPISGHTALYWYRQSLGQGLEFLIYFQGNSAPDKSGLPSDRFSAERTGGSVSTLTIQRTQQEDSAVYLCASSLAGQGMGSPLHFGNGTRLTVT.

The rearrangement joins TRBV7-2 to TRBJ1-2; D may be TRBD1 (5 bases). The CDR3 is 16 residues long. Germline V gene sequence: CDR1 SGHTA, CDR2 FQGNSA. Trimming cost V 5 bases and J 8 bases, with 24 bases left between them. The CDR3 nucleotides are TGTGCCAGCAGCCCGCCTGGGACGCGGGGATTGGGCGGCTACACCTTC. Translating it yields CASSPPGTRGLGGYTF.

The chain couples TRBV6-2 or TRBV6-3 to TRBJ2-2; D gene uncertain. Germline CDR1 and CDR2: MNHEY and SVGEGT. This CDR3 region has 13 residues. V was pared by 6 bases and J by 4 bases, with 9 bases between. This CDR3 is CASRLVTTGELFF. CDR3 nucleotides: TGTGCCAGCAGATTAGTAACCACCGGGGAGCTGTTTTTT.

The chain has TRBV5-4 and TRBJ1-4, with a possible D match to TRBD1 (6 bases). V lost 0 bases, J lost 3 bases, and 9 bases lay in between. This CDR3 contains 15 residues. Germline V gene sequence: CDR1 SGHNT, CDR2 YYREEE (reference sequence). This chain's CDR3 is CASSLVGGPNEKLFF. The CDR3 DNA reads TGTGCCAGCAGCTTGGTGGGGGGGCCTAATGAAAAACTGTTTTTT. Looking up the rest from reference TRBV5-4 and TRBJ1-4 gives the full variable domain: ETGVTQSPTHLIKTRGQQVTLRCSSQSGHNTVSWYQQALGQGPQFIFQYYREEENGRGNFPPRFSGLQFPNYSSELNVNALELDDSALYLCASSLVGGPNEKLFFGSGTQLSVL.

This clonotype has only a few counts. The CDR3 nucleotides read TGTGCTAGTGGTGACCCTTATAGCAATCAGCCCCAGCATTTT. As protein: CASGDPYSNQPQHF. This chain connects TRBV12-5 to TRBJ1-5; D gene unclear. The germline V and J ends were trimmed by 5 bases and 0 bases, with 8 bases remaining between them. CDR1 is LGHNT, CDR2 FRNRAP, per germline. The CDR3 has 14 amino acids.

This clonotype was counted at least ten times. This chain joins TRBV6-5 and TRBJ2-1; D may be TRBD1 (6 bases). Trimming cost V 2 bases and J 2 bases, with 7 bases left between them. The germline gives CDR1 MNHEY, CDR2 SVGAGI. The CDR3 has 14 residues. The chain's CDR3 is CASSYRGTYNEQFF. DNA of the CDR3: TGTGCCAGCAGTTACAGGGGGACCTACAATGAGCAGTTCTTC.

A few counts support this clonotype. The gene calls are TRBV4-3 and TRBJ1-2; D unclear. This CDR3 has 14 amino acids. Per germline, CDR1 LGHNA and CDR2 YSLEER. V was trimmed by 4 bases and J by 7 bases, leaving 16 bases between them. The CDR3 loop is CASSPRPGGSGYTF. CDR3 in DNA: TGCGCCAGCAGCCCCAGGCCGGGAGGGTCTGGCTACACCTTC.

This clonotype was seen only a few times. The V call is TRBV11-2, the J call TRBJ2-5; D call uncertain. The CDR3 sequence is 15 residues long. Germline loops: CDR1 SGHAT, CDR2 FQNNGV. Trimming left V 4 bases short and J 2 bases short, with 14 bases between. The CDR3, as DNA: TGTGCCAGCAGCTCGGGTCGGAGAAGTCAAGAGACCCAGTACTTC. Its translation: CASSSGRRSQETQYF.

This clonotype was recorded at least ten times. Written as DNA, the CDR3 is TGTGCCAGCAGTTCCTGGACAGGGGGCGGGAATGAGCAGTTCTTC. Encoded protein: CASSSWTGGGNEQFF. J is TRBJ2-1 and V is TRBV28, with 11 nucleotides matching TRBD1. V shed 4 bases, J shed 7 bases, and the junction held 6 bases outside the gene matches. Germline CDR1 reads MDHEN; CDR2 reads SYDVKM. The CDR3 is made up of 15 amino acids. The full variable domain, in which reference TRBV28 and TRBJ2-1 provide the parts outside the CDR3, is DVKVTQSSRYLVKRTGEKVFLECVQDMDHENMFWYRQDPGLGLRLIYFSYDVKMKEKGDIPEGYSVSREKKERFSLILESASTNQTSMYLCASSSWTGGGNEQFFGPGTRLTVL.

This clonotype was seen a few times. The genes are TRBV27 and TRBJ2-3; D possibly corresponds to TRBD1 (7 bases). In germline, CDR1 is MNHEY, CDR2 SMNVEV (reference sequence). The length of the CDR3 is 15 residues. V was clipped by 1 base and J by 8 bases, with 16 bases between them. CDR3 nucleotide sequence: TGTGCCAGCAGTTTATTCGGGACAGCCGGGGGTACGCAGTATTTT. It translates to CASSLFGTAGGTQYF.